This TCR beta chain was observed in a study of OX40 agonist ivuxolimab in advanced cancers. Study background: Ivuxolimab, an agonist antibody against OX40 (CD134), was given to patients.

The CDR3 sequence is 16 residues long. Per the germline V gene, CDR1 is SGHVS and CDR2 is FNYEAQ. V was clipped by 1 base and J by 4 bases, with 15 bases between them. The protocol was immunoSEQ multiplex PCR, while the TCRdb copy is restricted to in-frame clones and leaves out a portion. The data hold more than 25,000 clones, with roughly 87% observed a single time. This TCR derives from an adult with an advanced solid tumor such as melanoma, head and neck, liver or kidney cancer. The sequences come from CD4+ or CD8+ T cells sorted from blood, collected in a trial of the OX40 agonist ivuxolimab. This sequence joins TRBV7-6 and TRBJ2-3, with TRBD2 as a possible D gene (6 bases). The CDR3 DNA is TGTGCCAGCAGCTTAGTTGCGGGAAGCCCCCCAGATACGCAGTATTTT. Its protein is CASSLVAGSPPDTQYF.